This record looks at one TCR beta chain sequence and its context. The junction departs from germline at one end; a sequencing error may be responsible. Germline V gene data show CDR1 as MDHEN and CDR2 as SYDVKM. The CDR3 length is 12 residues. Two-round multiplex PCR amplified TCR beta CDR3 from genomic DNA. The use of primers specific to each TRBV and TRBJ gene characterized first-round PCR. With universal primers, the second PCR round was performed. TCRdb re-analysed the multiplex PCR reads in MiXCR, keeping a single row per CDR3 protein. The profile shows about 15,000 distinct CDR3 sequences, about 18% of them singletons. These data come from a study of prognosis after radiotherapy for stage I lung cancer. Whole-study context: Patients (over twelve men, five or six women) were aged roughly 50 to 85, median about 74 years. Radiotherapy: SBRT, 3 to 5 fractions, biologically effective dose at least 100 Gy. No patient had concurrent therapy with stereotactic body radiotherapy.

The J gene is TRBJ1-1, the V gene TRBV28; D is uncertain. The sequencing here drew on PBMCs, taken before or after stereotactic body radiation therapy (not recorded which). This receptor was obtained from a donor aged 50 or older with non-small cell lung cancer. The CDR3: CASRTTSTEASF. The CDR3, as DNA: TGTGCCAGCAGGACTACGAGCACTGAAGCTTCCTTT.